The 9 T cell receptor beta chains below all came from one sample that was sequenced in a study of blood T cell repertoires in COVID-19. The data were produced by immunoSEQ multiplex PCR, yet TCRdb's version contains in-frame clones alone and is incomplete. The sample shows about 99,000 clones, about 90% of them seen only once. Sample: peripheral blood. The receptors derive from a human donor in a cohort sampled during active COVID-19.

The rearrangement links TRBV5-6 to TRBJ2-1, with a possible D match to TRBD2 (6 bases). Germline loops: CDR1 SGHDT, CDR2 YYEEEE. V dropped 6 bases and J dropped 2 bases, with 18 bases sitting between them. The CDR3 is made up of 16 amino acids. The CDR3 nucleotides are TGTGCCAGCACCCCGTTGATGCGGGAAGCCTACAATGAGCAGTTCTTC. It encodes CASTPLMREAYNEQFF.

This clone was counted only a few times. The rearrangement joins TRBV15 to TRBJ2-5; D is possibly TRBD1 (6 bases). Per germline, CDR1 LNHNV and CDR2 YYDKDF (reference sequence). V shed 0 bases and J shed 2 bases, with 10 bases lying between them. CDR3 size: 15 residues. The CDR3 sequence is CATSRDGGKQETQYF. DNA for the CDR3: TGTGCCACCAGCAGAGATGGGGGCAAGCAAGAGACCCAGTACTTC.

This clone has only a few counts. The chain recombines TRBV19 with TRBJ2-3; 7 bases map to TRBD2. Per germline, CDR1 LNHDA and CDR2 SQIVND (reference sequence). The CDR3 extends over 15 amino acids. With V trimmed by 5 bases and J by 0 bases, 5 bases remained unmatched. The CDR3 spells CASSVAGTSTDTQYF. The CDR3 nucleotides read TGTGCCAGTAGTGTAGCGGGTACTAGCACAGATACGCAGTATTTT. The whole variable domain, filled in from reference TRBV19 and TRBJ2-3, reads DGGITQSPKYLFRKEGQNVTLSCEQNLNHDAMYWYRQDPGQGLRLIYYSQIVNDFQKGDIAEGYSVSREKKESFPLTVTSAQKNPTAFYLCASSVAGTSTDTQYFGPGTRLTVL.

V usage is TRBV7-6 and J usage is TRBJ2-3, with 10 bases aligning to TRBD2. From germline, CDR1 is SGHVS and CDR2 FNYEAQ. Germline trimming cut 10 bases from V and 4 bases from J; bases unmatched to any gene: 20. The CDR3 sequence is 18 residues long. DNA for the CDR3: TGTGCCACCGCCCGGGGGGCAAGCGGGAGGGCTTCATCAGATACGCAGTATTTT. Encoded protein: CATARGASGRASSDTQYF.

Only a few counts were recorded for this clone. J is TRBJ1-1 and V is TRBV7-9; D is ambiguous. Germline lookup yields CDR1 SEHNR and CDR2 FQNEAQ (reference sequence). V gave up 6 bases and J gave up 4 bases, with 9 bases separating them. This CDR3 is 12 amino acids long. CDR3 in DNA: TGTGCCAGCAGTCTAGGTCTCACTGAAGCTTTCTTT. Translation: CASSLGLTEAFF.

The CDR3 sequence is CASSSVTSGNNEQFF. The CDR3 DNA reads as TGTGCCAGCAGTTCCGTGACTAGCGGTAACAATGAGCAGTTCTTC. The chain joins TRBV6-5 to TRBJ2-1; 9 bases fit TRBD2. Germline assignment: CDR1 MNHEY and CDR2 SVGAGI. V shed 4 bases, J shed 5 bases, and the junction held 6 bases outside the gene matches. CDR3 size: 15 residues.

This rearrangement joins TRBV10-3 to TRBJ2-2; D not certain. V was shortened by 4 bases and J by 7 bases, with 4 bases between the two germline ends. Looked up from germline, CDR1 is ENHRY and CDR2 is SYGVKD. The CDR3 spans 11 residues. CDR3 nucleotide sequence: TGTGCCATCAGTGTCGGCGGGGAGCTGTTTTTT. Amino acids: CAISVGGELFF.

CDR3 protein: CASSFPVGTGTRDTQYF. The CDR3 bases are TGTGCCAGCAGTTTCCCCGTTGGGACAGGGACGAGAGATACGCAGTATTTT. The chain recombines TRBV28 with TRBJ2-3, with 9 positions matching TRBD1. The CDR3 is made up of 17 amino acids. CDR1 and CDR2 from the germline V gene are MDHEN and SYDVKM. The junction had 12 bases not matched to a gene; V was cut back by 3 bases and J by 5 bases.

J is TRBJ2-5 and V is TRBV2; 13 positions agree with TRBD2. Unmatched junction bases numbered 16, after V lost 11 bases and J lost 4 bases. Germline assignment: CDR1 SNHLY and CDR2 FYNNEI. CDR3 length equals 17 residues. The chain's CDR3 is CASRPGTSGILGETQYF. CDR3 nucleotides: TGTGCCTCACGGCCCGGGACTAGCGGGATTTTGGGAGAGACCCAGTACTTC.